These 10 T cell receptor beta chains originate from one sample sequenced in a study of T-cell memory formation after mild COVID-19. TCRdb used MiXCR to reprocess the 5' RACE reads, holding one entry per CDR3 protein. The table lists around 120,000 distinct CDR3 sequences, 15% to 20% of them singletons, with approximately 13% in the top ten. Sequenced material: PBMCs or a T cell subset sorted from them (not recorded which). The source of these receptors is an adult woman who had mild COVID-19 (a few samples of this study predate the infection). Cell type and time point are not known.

The CDR3: CASSEGDRSYEQYF. CDR3 in DNA: TGTGCCAGCAGTGAAGGGGACAGGTCCTACGAGCAGTACTTC. This rearrangement joins TRBV2 to TRBJ2-7, with 8 positions matching TRBD1. CDR1 and CDR2 from the germline V gene are SNHLY and FYNNEI. V shed 1 base and J 1 base; nucleotides not matched to a gene: 0. The CDR3 is made up of 14 amino acids.

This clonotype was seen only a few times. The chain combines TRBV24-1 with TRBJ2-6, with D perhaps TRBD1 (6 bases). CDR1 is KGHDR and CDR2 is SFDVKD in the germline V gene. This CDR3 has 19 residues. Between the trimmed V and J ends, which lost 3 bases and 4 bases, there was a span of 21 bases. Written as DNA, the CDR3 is TGTGCCACCAGTGATCCTGCCGGCAGGGGTGGAGCGGGGGCCAACGTCCTGACTTTC. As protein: CATSDPAGRGGAGANVLTF.

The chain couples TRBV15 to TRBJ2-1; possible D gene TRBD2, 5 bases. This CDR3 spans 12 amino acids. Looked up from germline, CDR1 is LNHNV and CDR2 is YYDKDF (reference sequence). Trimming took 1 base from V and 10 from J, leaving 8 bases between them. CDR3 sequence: CATSRVRGEQFF. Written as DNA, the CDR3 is TGTGCCACCAGCAGAGTAAGAGGGGAGCAGTTCTTC.

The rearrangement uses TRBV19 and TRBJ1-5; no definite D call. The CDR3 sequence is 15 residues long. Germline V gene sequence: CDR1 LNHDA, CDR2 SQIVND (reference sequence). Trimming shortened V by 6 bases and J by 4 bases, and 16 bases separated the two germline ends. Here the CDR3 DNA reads TGTGCCAGTAGGACTACCTGGACGGGAAATCAGCCCCAGCATTTT. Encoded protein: CASRTTWTGNQPQHF.

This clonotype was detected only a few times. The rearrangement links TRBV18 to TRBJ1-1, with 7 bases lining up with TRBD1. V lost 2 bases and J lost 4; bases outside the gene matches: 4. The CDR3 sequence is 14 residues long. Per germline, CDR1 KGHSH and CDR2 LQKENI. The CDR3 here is CASSPMAGGTEAFF. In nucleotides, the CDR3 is TGTGCCAGCTCACCAATGGCAGGGGGCACTGAAGCTTTCTTT.

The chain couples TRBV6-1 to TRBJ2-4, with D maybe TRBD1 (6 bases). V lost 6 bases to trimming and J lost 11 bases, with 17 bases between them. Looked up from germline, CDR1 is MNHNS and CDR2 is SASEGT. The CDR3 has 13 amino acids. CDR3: CASRAHDRSVQYF. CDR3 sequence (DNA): TGTGCCAGCAGAGCCCACGACAGGTCGGTTCAGTACTTC.

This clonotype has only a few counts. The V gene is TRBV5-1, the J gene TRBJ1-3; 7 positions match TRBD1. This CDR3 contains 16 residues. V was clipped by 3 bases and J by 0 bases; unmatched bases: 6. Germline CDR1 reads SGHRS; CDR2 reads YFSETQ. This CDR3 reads CASSSRTGDSGNTIYF. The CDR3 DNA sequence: TGCGCCAGCAGCTCCAGAACAGGGGACTCTGGAAACACCATATATTTT. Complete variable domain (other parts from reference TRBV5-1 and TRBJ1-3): KAGVTQTPRYLIKTRGQQVTLSCSPISGHRSVSWYQQTPGQGLQFLFEYFSETQRNKGNFPGRFSGRQFSNSRSEMNVSTLELGDSALYLCASSSRTGDSGNTIYFGEGSWLTVV.

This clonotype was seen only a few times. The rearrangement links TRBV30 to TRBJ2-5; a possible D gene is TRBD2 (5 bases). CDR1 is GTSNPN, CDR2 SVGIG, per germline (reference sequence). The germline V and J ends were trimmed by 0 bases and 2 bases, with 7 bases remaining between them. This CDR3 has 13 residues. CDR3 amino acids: CAWSVRGQETQYF. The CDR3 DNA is TGTGCCTGGAGTGTACGAGGGCAAGAGACCCAGTACTTC.

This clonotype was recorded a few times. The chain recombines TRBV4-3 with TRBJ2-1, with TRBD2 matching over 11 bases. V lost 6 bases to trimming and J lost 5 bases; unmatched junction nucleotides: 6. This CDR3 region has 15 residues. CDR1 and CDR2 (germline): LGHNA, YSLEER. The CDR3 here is CASSPTSGRNNEQFF. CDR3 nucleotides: TGCGCCAGCAGTCCTACTAGCGGGAGAAACAATGAGCAGTTCTTC.

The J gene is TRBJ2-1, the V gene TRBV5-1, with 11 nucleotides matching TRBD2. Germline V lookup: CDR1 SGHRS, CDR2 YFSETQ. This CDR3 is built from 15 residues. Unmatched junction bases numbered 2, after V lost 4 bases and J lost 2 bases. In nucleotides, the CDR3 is TGCGCCAGCAGCGCGACTAGCGGGACCTACAATGAGCAGTTCTTC. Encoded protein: CASSATSGTYNEQFF.